The 6 T cell receptor beta chains listed next were all sequenced from one sample in a study of shared clonotypes between healthy human individuals (dated by TCRdb to 2018 to 2021). Receptor amplification or capture employed the immunoSEQ multiplex PCR assay. Not all clones reach the TCRdb copy of this immuneACCESS table, which keeps in-frame sequences only. Checked studies attribute under half of the gap to unresolved V genes and leave the rest unexplained. In all, the sample holds about 490,000 clones, and 60% to 85% of those were seen once. The ten largest account for around 13% of the sample. Sequenced input: PBMCs. The receptor set was obtained from a woman between 40 and 50 years old in good health. Some clones in this sample may be carry-over from other donors' samples.

The table lists this clone with a count of one. V is TRBV6-6 and J is TRBJ2-3; D might be TRBD1 or TRBD2, each matching 6 bases. Trimming left V 7 bases short and J 14 bases short, with 16 bases between. Germline V gene lookup returns CDR1 MNHNY and CDR2 SVGAGI (reference sequence). There are 11 residues in the CDR3. The CDR3 here is CASTEQGRSYF. DNA for the CDR3: TGTGCCAGCACCGAGCAGGGGAGGTCGTATTTT.

The chain uses TRBV6-7 and TRBJ2-7; 8 nucleotides agree with TRBD2. TRBV6-7 is filed as an ORF, its function uncertain. V trimming: 0 bases; J trimming: 0 bases; junction bases outside the gene matches: 13. This CDR3 spans 19 amino acids. The CDR3 protein is CASSYSPSGRAPSSYEQYF. Written as DNA, the CDR3 is TGTGCCAGCAGTTACTCGCCGTCCGGGAGGGCCCCAAGCTCCTACGAGCAGTACTTC.

The chain is built from TRBV29-1 and TRBJ2-3; weak D call: TRBD1 (5 bases). The V gene's germline CDR1 is SQVTM and CDR2 ANQGSEA. The V end lost 7 bases, the J end lost 0 bases, and 17 bases lay between the germline ends. The CDR3 is 15 amino acids. The chain's CDR3 is CSARLTGPSTDTQYF. DNA for the CDR3: TGCAGCGCCAGACTTACAGGTCCTAGCACAGATACGCAGTATTTT.

Regarding this clone: The same CDR3 is also encoded by other DNA sequences in this sample. The J gene is TRBJ2-3, the V gene TRBV19; no reliable D call. The CDR3 extends over 12 amino acids. Trimming left V 3 bases short and J 5 bases short, with 6 bases between. Per the germline V gene, CDR1 is LNHDA and CDR2 is SQIVND (reference sequence). The CDR3 region has the DNA TGTGCCAGTAGTATGAGAGGAGATACGCAGTATTTT. Translated: CASSMRGDTQYF. Full variable domain (outside the CDR3, taken from reference TRBV19 and TRBJ2-3): DGGITQSPKYLFRKEGQNVTLSCEQNLNHDAMYWYRQDPGQGLRLIYYSQIVNDFQKGDIAEGYSVSREKKESFPLTVTSAQKNPTAFYLCASSMRGDTQYFGPGTRLTVL.

V is TRBV5-4 and J is TRBJ2-7, with D possibly matching TRBD1 (6 bases). Germline CDR1 SGHNT, CDR2 YYREEE (reference sequence). The CDR3 totals 15 residues. V was pared by 0 bases and J by 3 bases, with 13 bases between. Here the CDR3 reads CASSLGRTESYEQYF. DNA of the CDR3: TGTGCCAGCAGCTTGGGTCGGACAGAGAGCTACGAGCAGTACTTC.

The chain links TRBV10-1 to TRBJ2-3; TRBD1 might be the D (6 bases). V was shortened by 2 bases and J by 7 bases, with 13 bases between the two germline ends. The CDR3 covers 14 residues. Germline assignment: CDR1 WNHNN and CDR2 SYGVQD (reference sequence). The DNA of the CDR3 is TGCGCCAGCAGTGAGGGGTTAGGGGGTTATACGCAGTATTTT. The encoded protein is CASSEGLGGYTQYF.